Shown below are 14 T cell receptor beta chains from a single sample sequenced in a study of OX40 agonist ivuxolimab in advanced cancers. Here immunoSEQ multiplex PCR was the method, and the copy in TCRdb shows in-frame clones only, minus some. The repertoire holds 10,000 to 15,000 clones, about 75% seen once, with less than 40% in the top ten. The source material was CD4+ or CD8+ T cells sorted from blood, sampled in a trial of the OX40 agonist ivuxolimab. These receptors all come from an adult with an advanced solid tumor such as melanoma, head and neck, liver or kidney cancer.

The chain carries TRBV19 and TRBJ2-7; tentatively, D is TRBD1 (6 bases). Deletions cut 5 bases from V and 1 base from J, with 12 bases between. Per the germline V gene, CDR1 is LNHDA and CDR2 is SQIVND (reference sequence). The CDR3 is 14 amino acids. The CDR3 coding sequence is TGTGCCAGTAGTCTGGACAGTACTTCCTACGAGCAGTACTTC. Amino acid sequence: CASSLDSTSYEQYF.

This chain connects TRBV29-1 to TRBJ2-7; 7 bases align to TRBD2. V gave up 1 base and J gave up 5 bases; unmatched junction bases: 8. The germline V gene has CDR1 SQVTM and CDR2 ANQGSEA. The CDR3 spans 14 residues. CDR3 sequence reads: CSVEGRGNVNEQYF. The CDR3 nucleotides are TGCAGCGTTGAAGGGCGGGGGAACGTGAACGAGCAGTACTTC.

This chain connects TRBV9 to TRBJ2-1, with 9 bases matching TRBD2. Germline V gives CDR1 SGDLS, CDR2 YYNGEE. V lost 5 bases, J lost 8 bases, and 8 bases stayed unmatched. The CDR3 length is 14 residues. The CDR3 spells CASSWFSGSDEQFF. Written as DNA, the CDR3 is TGTGCCAGCAGTTGGTTTAGCGGGAGTGATGAGCAGTTCTTC.

J is TRBJ2-7 and V is TRBV29-1, with 10 positions matching TRBD2. V was pared by 3 bases and J by 3 bases, with 11 bases of the junction left unmatched. The germline V gene has CDR1 SQVTM and CDR2 ANQGSEA. This CDR3 region has 16 residues. DNA of the CDR3: TGCAGCGTTGAGTCGGGAGGGGCTAGCGGGAGCTACGAGCAGTACTTC. Encoded protein: CSVESGGASGSYEQYF.

The chain couples TRBV5-6 to TRBJ1-1; D call uncertain. The CDR3 extends over 15 amino acids. V lost 4 bases, J lost 2 bases, and 15 bases lay in between. Germline CDR1 and CDR2: SGHDT and YYEEEE. DNA of the CDR3: TGTGCCAGCAGCCCGAGCGGCAGCCCTAACACTGAAGCTTTCTTT. Residues: CASSPSGSPNTEAFF.

CDR3 residues: CASVGRSNTEAFF. The CDR3 region has the DNA TGTGCCAGCGTGGGGAGGAGCAACACTGAAGCTTTCTTT. The chain has TRBV9 and TRBJ1-1, with D uncertain. The CDR3 is 13 amino acids. Trimming shortened V by 7 bases and J by 2 bases, and 12 bases separated the two germline ends. CDR1 and CDR2 (germline): SGDLS, YYNGEE. Full variable domain (rest looked up from reference TRBV9 and TRBJ1-1): DSGVTQTPKHLITATGQRVTLRCSPRSGDLSVYWYQQSLDQGLQFLIQYYNGEERAKGNILERFSAQQFPDLHSELNLSSLELGDSALYFCASVGRSNTEAFFGQGTRLTVV.

This sequence joins TRBV9 and TRBJ2-2; 10 bases are a match to TRBD2. V shed 0 bases, J shed 3 bases, and the junction held 8 bases outside the gene matches. Germline V gene data show CDR1 as SGDLS and CDR2 as YYNGEE. CDR3 length equals 18 residues. CDR3 bases: TGTGCCAGCAGCGTAGCTGGGCTAGCGGGAGCGGACACCGGGGAGCTGTTTTTT. Protein product: CASSVAGLAGADTGELFF.

The sample holds one count of this clone. The chain recombines TRBV11-2 with TRBJ2-6, with D uncertain. The germline V and J ends were trimmed by 4 bases and 1 base, with 14 bases remaining between them. Looked up from germline, CDR1 is SGHAT and CDR2 is FQNNGV. CDR3 length: 17 amino acids. The CDR3 nucleotides are TGTGCCAGCAGCTCTTTCGAGATATGGTCTGGGGCCAACGTCCTGACTTTC. It is translated as CASSSFEIWSGANVLTF.

The rearrangement links TRBV6-5 to TRBJ1-1; D call uncertain. Germline values: CDR1 MNHEY, CDR2 SVGAGI. Trimming shortened V by 0 bases and J by 8 bases, and 7 bases separated the two germline ends. The CDR3 covers 12 residues. The CDR3 loop reads CASSYSDGEAFF. DNA for the CDR3: TGTGCCAGCAGTTACTCGGACGGAGAAGCTTTCTTT.

The rearrangement links TRBV27 to TRBJ1-1; D remains ambiguous. The germline V and J ends were trimmed by 3 bases and 3 bases, with 5 bases remaining between them. In germline, CDR1 is MNHEY, CDR2 SMNVEV (reference sequence). CDR3 size: 12 residues. CDR3 sequence reads: CASSFRYTEAFF. The CDR3 bases are TGTGCCAGCAGTTTTCGGTACACTGAAGCTTTCTTT.

The DNA for the CDR3 is TGTGCCAGCAGCTGGACCGGTTCAGACTCCTACGAGCAGTACTTC. It specifies CASSWTGSDSYEQYF. This chain joins TRBV6-1 and TRBJ2-7; D is unclear. This CDR3 contains 15 residues. Germline loops: CDR1 MNHNS, CDR2 SASEGT. Trimming removed 6 bases from V and 0 bases from J, with 15 bases in between.

The chain is built from TRBV6-6 and TRBJ2-1; D gene unclear. The V gene's germline CDR1 is MNHNY and CDR2 SVGAGI (reference sequence). Trimming stripped 6 bases from V and 0 bases from J, with 6 bases between. CDR3 length: 13 amino acids. The CDR3 spells CASRGISYNEQFF. The CDR3 nucleotides read TGTGCCAGCAGGGGCATCTCCTACAATGAGCAGTTCTTC.

This clone is a singleton in its sample. The chain employs TRBV6-8 and TRBJ2-7; possible D gene TRBD2, 5 bases. This CDR3 contains 14 residues. Trimming removed 6 bases from V and 5 bases from J, with 17 bases in between. Germline CDR1 reads MNHGY; CDR2 reads SAAAGT. CDR3: CASSPYLEGDEQYF. CDR3 DNA: TGTGCCAGCAGCCCCTACCTCGAGGGCGACGAGCAGTACTTC.

Written as DNA, the CDR3 is TGTGCCAGCAGCGACTGGCTAGCGGGAGAAGATCCCTACAATGAGCAGTTCTTC. It codes for CASSDWLAGEDPYNEQFF. The gene calls are TRBV9 and TRBJ2-1; 10 positions agree with TRBD2. The CDR3 has 18 amino acids. V lost 3 bases to trimming and J lost 2 bases; unmatched junction nucleotides: 11. CDR1 and CDR2 from the germline V gene are SGDLS and YYNGEE.